What follows describes a single TCR beta chain. The data belong to a study of blood T cell repertoires in COVID-19. Turning to the study itself: COVID-19 samples, acute and convalescent, were from the United States, Italy and Spain.

CDR1 and CDR2 (germline): LNHDA, SQIVND (reference sequence). The CDR3 loop spans 15 amino acids. The ends were cut back, 6 bases at V and 5 bases at J, with 20 bases in the middle. Authors' methods: Reference gene primers were amplified, and this amplification served to estimate nucleated cell counts. Repertoires were generated with immunoSEQ multiplex PCR, while TCRdb's copy carries only in-frame clones and drops some. The V and J calls and clone size are taken from that table; D and trimming were inferred from the DNA. Here the sample spans about 59,000 clones, roughly 78% being singletons. The rearrangement uses TRBV19 and TRBJ2-7; D might be TRBD1 (6 bases). The sequencing input was peripheral blood. This clonotype was sampled from a man in his sixties with acute or convalescent COVID-19. The CDR3 DNA is TGTGCCAGTAGGCCTGAGGGACACCCTCTGGACGAGCAGTACTTC. It encodes CASRPEGHPLDEQYF.